The next 8 T cell receptor beta chains were all read from a single sample in a study of Graves' ophthalmopathy and Graves' hyperthyroidism. Investigators amplified TCR beta CDR3 regions from RNA transcripts. In the first round, RT-PCR was carried out with HTBI primers, and a multiplex PCR formed the second round. Each CDR3 protein gets one entry after TCRdb re-called the multiplex PCR reads with MiXCR. Of around 1,000,000 distinct CDR3 sequences in the sample, about two fifths are singletons; the top ten hold 8.5% to 14%. Sequenced: peripheral blood or thyroid tissue (not recorded which). The receptors originated from an adult man with Graves' hyperthyroidism.

The chain carries TRBV10-3 and TRBJ2-7; D gene uncertain. Trimming cost V 5 bases and J 3 bases, with 23 bases left between them. The CDR3 loop spans 17 amino acids. The germline V gene encodes CDR1 ENHRY and CDR2 SYGVKD. The CDR3 sequence is CAISYLFFQEANYEQYF. The CDR3 DNA sequence: TGTGCCATCAGTTACCTCTTCTTCCAAGAGGCAAACTACGAGCAGTACTTC.

This rearrangement joins TRBV20-1 to TRBJ1-1, with D possibly TRBD1 on 6 matching bases. This CDR3 contains 12 residues. V lost 4 bases and J lost 8, with 14 bases in between. CDR1 is DFQATT and CDR2 is SNEGSKA in the germline V gene (reference sequence). As DNA, the CDR3 is TGCAGTGCTACCACCGGGGGCCTAGAAGCTTTCTTT. Protein: CSATTGGLEAFF.

This clonotype appeared a few times. The chain has TRBV10-3 and TRBJ1-4; the D gene is possibly TRBD1 (6 bases). Germline CDR1 ENHRY, CDR2 SYGVKD. The CDR3 runs 14 residues. Trimming stripped 5 bases from V and 8 bases from J, with 15 bases between. The CDR3 loop is CAISRTAVGEKLFF. The CDR3 region has the DNA TGTGCCATCAGTAGGACAGCGGTCGGCGAAAAACTGTTTTTT.

About this clonotype itself: The CDR3 does not close with the conserved phenylalanine or tryptophan, likely indicating a read error. The DNA is omitted, as the CDR3 cannot be located on it reliably, and the CDR3 follows TCRdb's listing. The gene calls are TRBV29-1 and TRBJ1-6. The CDR3 contains 8 residues when both ends are counted. Germline values: CDR1 SQVTM, CDR2 ANQGSEA. The CDR3 here is CSVVPVHS.

This clonotype has a count of ten or more. This rearrangement joins TRBV9 to TRBJ2-2; perhaps TRBD2 as D (6 bases). This CDR3 is 17 amino acids long. The germline CDR1 and CDR2 sequences are SGDLS and YYNGEE. The V and J ends lost 0 bases and 2 bases respectively, with 14 bases between them. In DNA, the CDR3 is TGTGCCAGCAGCGTAGGGGAGTTGCGGGATAACACCGGGGAGCTGTTTTTT. This sequence encodes CASSVGELRDNTGELFF.

In its sample, this clonotype was seen a few times. One end of the junction is discordant with germline, which a read error may explain. The chain combines TRBV5-1 with TRBJ1-1; 7 nucleotides line up with TRBD1. This CDR3 is built from 16 residues. CDR1 is SGHRS, CDR2 YFSETQ, per germline. The CDR3 sequence: CASSPTPRQGGTEAFF. CDR3 coding DNA: TGTGCCAGCAGCCCAACCCCGCGACAGGGTGGGACTGAAGCTTTCTTT. The full variable domain, completed using reference TRBV5-1 and TRBJ1-1, is KAGVTQTPRYLIKTRGQQVTLSCSPISGHRSVSWYQQTPGQGLQFLFEYFSETQRNKGNFPGRFSGRQFSNSRSEMNVSTLELGDSALYLCASSPTPRQGGTEAFFGQGTRLTVV.

At least ten counts were recorded for this clonotype. V is TRBV7-9 and J is TRBJ1-4; maybe TRBD1 (5 bases). The V end lost 4 bases, the J end lost 8 bases, and 14 bases lay between the germline ends. Looked up from germline, CDR1 is SEHNR and CDR2 is FQNEAQ (reference sequence). The CDR3 is 14 amino acids. The CDR3 DNA follows: TGTGCCAGCAGCTCAGGGTCAAACCTCGAAAAACTGTTTTTT. Translating gives CASSSGSNLEKLFF.

This clonotype was seen many times. The rearrangement links TRBV13 to TRBJ2-2; possibly TRBD1 for D (6 bases). Trimming removed 9 bases from V and 5 bases from J, with 13 bases in between. The germline CDR1 and CDR2 sequences are PRHDT and FYEKMQ (reference sequence). The CDR3 sequence is 13 residues long. In nucleotides, the CDR3 is TGTGCCAGTAAACAGGGTTGGACCGGGGAGCTGTTTTTT. Its protein product is CASKQGWTGELFF.